This is a list of T cell receptor beta chains from one sample in a study of blood T cell repertoires in COVID-19. Assay: immunoSEQ multiplex PCR; the TCRdb copy retains only in-frame clones and omits some. Here the sample spans just over 90,000 clones, roughly 90% being singletons. Sample: peripheral blood. The receptors come from a woman older than 75 with acute or convalescent COVID-19. Both conserved end residues are trimmed from each CDR3.

CDR3 protein: ASSPEDRWGNEQF; V gene: TRBV19; CDR3 length: 13; J gene: TRBJ2-1
CDR3 protein: ASSQPLVDTGELF; V gene: TRBV4-2; CDR3 length: 13; J gene: TRBJ2-2
CDR3 protein: ASSVAMSYNEQF; V gene: TRBV9; CDR3 length: 12; J gene: TRBJ2-1
CDR3 protein: ASSLDRGRDGAF; V gene: TRBV5-1; CDR3 length: 12; J gene: TRBJ1-1
CDR3 protein: ASSRTSGGETQY; V gene: TRBV5-6; CDR3 length: 12; J gene: TRBJ2-5
CDR3 protein: ASSSSASGGYNEQF; V gene: TRBV6-5; CDR3 length: 14; J gene: TRBJ2-1
CDR3 protein: ASAGGQGGDTQY; V gene: TRBV2; CDR3 length: 12; J gene: TRBJ2-3
CDR3 protein: ASSPDRATNEKLF; V gene: TRBV7-9; CDR3 length: 13; J gene: TRBJ1-4
CDR3 protein: ASSLQGFGELF; V gene: TRBV7-9; CDR3 length: 11; J gene: TRBJ2-2
CDR3 protein: ASSPRVAGTPSTDTQY; V gene: TRBV19; CDR3 length: 16; J gene: TRBJ2-3
CDR3 protein: ASSEPGQGFGQPQH; V gene: TRBV6-1; CDR3 length: 14; J gene: TRBJ1-5
CDR3 protein: ASSRDRVDQPQH; V gene: TRBV5-8; CDR3 length: 12; J gene: TRBJ1-5
CDR3 protein: ASSLWGFQGMNTEAF; V gene: TRBV28; CDR3 length: 15; J gene: TRBJ1-1
CDR3 protein: ASSLGGQTRSNQPQH; V gene: TRBV5-6; CDR3 length: 15; J gene: TRBJ1-5
CDR3 protein: ASSSGVEQY; V gene: TRBV6-5; CDR3 length: 9; J gene: TRBJ2-7
CDR3 protein: ASSSPKGVGNQPQH; V gene: TRBV21-1; CDR3 length: 14; J gene: TRBJ1-5
CDR3 protein: ASSPQGSSGPYNEQF; V gene: TRBV3-1/TRBV3-2; CDR3 length: 15; J gene: TRBJ2-1
CDR3 protein: ASSKTGNEQF; V gene: TRBV27; CDR3 length: 10; J gene: TRBJ2-1
CDR3 protein: ATSDPGQGRHEQY; V gene: TRBV24-1; CDR3 length: 13; J gene: TRBJ2-7